This T cell receptor (beta chain) derives from a study of blood T cell repertoires in COVID-19. The junction had 11 bases not matched to a gene; V was cut back by 4 bases and J by 3 bases. The germline CDR1 and CDR2 sequences are LGHDT and YNNKEL (reference sequence). This CDR3 contains 16 residues. Using immunoSEQ multiplex PCR, the repertoire was profiled, and TCRdb retains in-frame clones only, with some absent. This table has about 200,000 clones, about three quarters appearing once. The sequence was obtained from a woman in her 70s with acute or convalescent COVID-19. The sequenced sample consisted of peripheral blood. The chain combines TRBV3-1 (or the pseudogene TRBV3-2) with TRBJ2-7; 8 bases are shared with TRBD2. The DNA of the CDR3 is TGTGCCAGCAGCCCCCGAGGACTAGCAACCTACTACGAGCAGTACTTC. This codes for CASSPRGLATYYEQYF.